The TCR beta chain under discussion was sequenced for a study of shared clonotypes between healthy human individuals. Study-wide results and limits: Sampling involved blood alone; tissue repertoires likely differ. Memory subsets generally showed lower estimated richness than naive subsets.

Generated by immunoSEQ multiplex PCR, the TCRdb table keeps only in-frame clones and is missing some. The table lists about 770,000 clones, about two thirds of them singletons. In germline, CDR1 is SGHRS, CDR2 YFSETQ. CDR3 length: 14 residues. Germline trimming cut 7 bases from V and 3 bases from J; bases unmatched to any gene: 8. On this clone itself: Its target is not known.

V is TRBV5-1 and J is TRBJ1-1, with 8 positions matching TRBD1. The sample was memory CD4+ T cells sorted from blood. Subset here: CD45RA-negative fraction. The sequence was collected from a woman aged 25 to 39 in good health. The CDR3 bases are TGCGCCAGCCGGCAGGGACAGGCGCACACTGAAGCTTTCTTT. Its protein product is CASRQGQAHTEAFF.